The clone carrying this TCR beta chain has just a few counts. Its antigen is still unknown. The Oncomine TCR Beta short-read assay sequenced DNA from cultured CD4+ T cells. The source of extracted genomic DNA was cultured CD4+ T cells. MiXCR, run by TCRdb on the PCR reads, gives a single entry per CDR3 protein. In the table there are about 25,000 distinct CDR3 sequences, approximately 50% of which are singletons. The data belong to a study of vaccination and CD4 T cells after COVID-19. Study summary: All convalescent patients were nasal swab PCR positive for SARS-CoV-2; several had mild and one severe disease.

Germline assignment: CDR1 DFQATT and CDR2 SNEGSKA (reference sequence). The CDR3 spans 13 residues. V lost 3 bases and J lost 7, with 10 bases in between. Noted treatment: roughly 11-day PBMC culture with coronavirus spike peptide pools or control peptides (ViraFEST assay). ViraFEST stimulated the growth of antigen-specific T cells using peptide pools and subsequently profiled their TCRs by sequencing. The chain carries TRBV20-1 and TRBJ1-6, with D possibly being TRBD1 (5 bases). Sequencing was done on a sample of CD4+ T cells from blood, cultured in vitro. The sequence was collected from a human donor who had recovered from COVID-19. The CDR3 bases are TGCAGTGCTAGCGGGGGGAACAATTCACCCCTCCACTTT. Amino acid sequence: CSASGGNNSPLHF.